This T cell receptor (beta chain) was profiled in a study of metastatic and nonmetastatic thyroid tumors. This CDR3 is built from 14 residues. Germline values: CDR1 MGHRA, CDR2 YSYEKL. With 4 bases clipped from V and 6 bases from J, the junction kept 1 base outside the gene matches. Treatment of any kind had been given to no patient before thyroid surgery. This clone was detected many times. From the PCR reads, TCRdb re-called clones with MiXCR. The sample has about 21,000 clones, around a quarter seen once; the top ten hold roughly 6.4%. The sequenced sample consisted of blood. The sequence derives from a female donor with papillary thyroid cancer or a benign thyroid nodule (not recorded which). Some clones in this sample may be carry-over from other donors' samples. The chain carries TRBV4-1 and TRBJ1-6; 9 bases align to TRBD1. CDR3 nucleotide sequence: TGCGCCAGCAGCCGGGACAGGGTTAATTCACCCCTCCACTTT. The encoded protein is CASSRDRVNSPLHF.